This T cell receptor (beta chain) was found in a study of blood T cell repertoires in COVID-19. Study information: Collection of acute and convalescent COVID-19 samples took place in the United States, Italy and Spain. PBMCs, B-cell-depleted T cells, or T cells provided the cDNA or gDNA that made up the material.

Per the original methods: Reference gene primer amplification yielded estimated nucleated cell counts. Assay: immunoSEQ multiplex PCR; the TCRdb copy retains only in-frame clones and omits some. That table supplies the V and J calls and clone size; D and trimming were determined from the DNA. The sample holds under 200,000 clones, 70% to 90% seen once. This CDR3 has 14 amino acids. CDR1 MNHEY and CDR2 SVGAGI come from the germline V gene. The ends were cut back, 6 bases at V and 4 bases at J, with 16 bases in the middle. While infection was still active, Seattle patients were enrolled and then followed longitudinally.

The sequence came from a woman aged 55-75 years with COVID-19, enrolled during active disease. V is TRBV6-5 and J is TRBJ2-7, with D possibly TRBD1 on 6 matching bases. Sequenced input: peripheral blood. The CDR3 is CASSRAGVGYEQYF. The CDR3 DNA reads TGTGCCAGCAGCCGCGCAGGGGTAGGGTACGAGCAGTACTTC.